This T cell receptor (beta chain) was retrieved from a study of T cell responses to AZD1222 COVID-19 vaccine. Regarding the study as a whole: Only a handful of people who got AZD1222 tested seropositive at baseline. Vaccine-related CD4 TCRs covered spike, predominating at 160-218 and 743-854. Compared with day 0, the breadth and depth of the Spike-specific TCR repertoire rose significantly after two doses of AZD1222.

Points on this clone: The antigen is undetermined.

The CDR3 spans 16 residues. The junction had 7 bases not matched to a gene; V was cut back by 2 bases and J by 5 bases. Germline V gene data show CDR1 as MNHEY and CDR2 as SVGEGT. TCRdb's copy holds only in-frame clones and misses some; the assay was immunoSEQ multiplex PCR. This sample has fewer than 150,000 clones, with roughly 87% found just once. The V gene is TRBV6-2 or TRBV6-3, the J gene TRBJ2-7; 12 bases align to TRBD2. The TCR sequence derives from an adult in good health. The sample consisted of peripheral blood, taken on day 0 of AZD1222 vaccination. The CDR3, as DNA: TGTGCCAGCAGTTACCCAAGACTAGCGGGAGTTAACGAGCAGTACTTC. This codes for CASSYPRLAGVNEQYF.